This T cell receptor (beta chain) originates from a study of human T cells and chemical hapten exposure. Note on this clonotype: The target antigen is unknown.

Trimming removed 3 bases from V and 6 bases from J; junction bases left unmatched: 6. The V gene's germline CDR1 is SGHKS and CDR2 YYEKEE (reference sequence). This CDR3 has 14 amino acids. TCRdb re-derived calls from the RACE reads in MiXCR, one entry per CDR3 protein. The table lists roughly 110,000 distinct CDR3 sequences, roughly 12% of them singletons. Study observations and caveats: Donors had alopecia, so their immune response may differ from healthy people's. Relative to control repertoires, expanded TCRs gave rise to significantly more large CDR3 similarity clusters.

This sample's time point: pre-sensitization, week 0. The treatment: therapeutic diphenylcyclopropenone sensitization with weekly scalp DPC. Staff drew blood before applying each patch test. The study drew its donors from alopecia patients who were 18 to 70 years old and suitable for DPC. The receptor comes from a woman aged 45-65 years with alopecia areata. Some clones in this sample may be carry-over from other donors' samples. Material: whole blood, obtained in connection with sensitization to the hapten diphenylcyclopropenone (DPC). The gene calls are TRBV5-5 and TRBJ1-5, with 7 nucleotides matching TRBD1. The CDR3 here is CASSSQGGGQPQHF. The CDR3 nucleotides are TGTGCCAGCAGCTCCCAGGGGGGAGGTCAGCCCCAGCATTTT.